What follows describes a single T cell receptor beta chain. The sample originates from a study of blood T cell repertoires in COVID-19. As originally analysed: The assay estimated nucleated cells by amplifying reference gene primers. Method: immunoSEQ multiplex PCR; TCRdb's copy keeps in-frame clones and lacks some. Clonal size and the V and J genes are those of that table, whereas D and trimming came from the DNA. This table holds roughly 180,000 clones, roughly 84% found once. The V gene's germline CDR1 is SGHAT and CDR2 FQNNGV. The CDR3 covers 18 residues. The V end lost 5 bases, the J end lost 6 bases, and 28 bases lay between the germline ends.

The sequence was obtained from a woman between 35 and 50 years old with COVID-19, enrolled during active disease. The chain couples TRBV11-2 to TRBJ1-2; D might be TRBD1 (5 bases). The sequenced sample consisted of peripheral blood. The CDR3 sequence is CASSEHPVLGGTINGYTF. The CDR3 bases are TGTGCCAGCAGCGAACACCCAGTCCTGGGGGGTACTATTAATGGCTACACCTTC.